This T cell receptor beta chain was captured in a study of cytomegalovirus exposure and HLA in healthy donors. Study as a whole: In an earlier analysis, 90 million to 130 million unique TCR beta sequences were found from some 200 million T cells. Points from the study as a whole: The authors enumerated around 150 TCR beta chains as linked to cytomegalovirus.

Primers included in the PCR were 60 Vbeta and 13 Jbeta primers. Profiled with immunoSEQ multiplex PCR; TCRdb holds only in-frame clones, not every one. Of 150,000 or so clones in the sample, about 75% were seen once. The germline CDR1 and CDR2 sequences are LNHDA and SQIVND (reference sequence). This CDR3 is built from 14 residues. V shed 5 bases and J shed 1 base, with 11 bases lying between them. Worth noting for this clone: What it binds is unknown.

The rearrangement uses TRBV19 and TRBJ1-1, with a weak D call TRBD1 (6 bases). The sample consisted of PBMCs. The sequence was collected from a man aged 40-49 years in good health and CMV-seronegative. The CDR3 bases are TGTGCCAGTAGTCCACAGGGACCGAACACTGAAGCTTTCTTT. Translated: CASSPQGPNTEAFF.